Each of the 22 T cell receptor beta chains below was sequenced from the same sample in a study of CD8 T cells in Susac syndrome (dated by TCRdb to about 2019). The protocol used for the library was the immunoSEQ multiplex PCR assay. RNA was extracted using the RNeasy kit, and about 0.45 to 1 ug of the RNA was reverse transcribed with random hexamers. TCRdb reworked the public reads: Q25 trimming with fastp, MiXCR clone assembly, productive beta chains retained. CDR3 protein sequences are deduplicated, and each keeps its most common genes and DNA. Present in this sample are around 150,000 distinct CDR3 sequences, 95% of which were seen just once. Approximately 0.18% of the sample is held by the ten biggest clonotypes. The sequencing sample was made of CD8+ T cells from PBMCs. The receptor set was obtained from a human donor with Susac syndrome.

This clonotype was detected only once. The chain is built from TRBV10-3 and TRBJ2-7; D uncertain. V lost 6 bases, J lost 2 bases, and 11 bases lay in between. The CDR3 covers 13 residues. The V gene's germline CDR1 is ENHRY and CDR2 SYGVKD. The CDR3 spells CAISPGPTYEQYF. In DNA, the CDR3 is TGTGCCATCAGCCCCGGACCTACCTACGAGCAGTACTTC.

The table lists this clonotype with a count of one. The J gene is TRBJ1-2, the V gene TRBV29-1; D possibly corresponds to TRBD1 (6 bases). There are 12 residues in the CDR3. V was shortened by 5 bases and J by 5 bases, with 12 bases between the two germline ends. The germline gives CDR1 SQVTM, CDR2 ANQGSEA. The CDR3 sequence: CSVFAGAYGYTF. The DNA of the CDR3 is TGCAGCGTTTTTGCAGGGGCTTATGGCTACACCTTC.

The chain couples TRBV13 to TRBJ2-1, with 9 bases identical to TRBD2. Trimming at V came to 3 bases and at J to 5 bases, leaving 14 bases not matched to a gene. The CDR3 loop spans 18 amino acids. CDR1 is PRHDT and CDR2 is FYEKMQ in the germline V gene (reference sequence). The CDR3 reads CASSLAEKASGMHNEQFF. The DNA of the CDR3 is TGTGCCAGCAGCTTGGCGGAGAAAGCTAGCGGGATGCACAATGAGCAGTTCTTC.

The chain combines TRBV20-1 with TRBJ2-2; TRBD1 might be the D (5 bases). Germline CDR1 reads DFQATT; CDR2 reads SNEGSKA (reference sequence). The CDR3 sequence is 12 residues long. V lost 2 bases to trimming and J lost 8 bases, with 9 bases between them. The DNA of the CDR3 is TGCAGTGCTAGACAGGGTTCAGGGGAGCTGTTTTTT. Protein: CSARQGSGELFF.

This clonotype was detected a few times. The rearrangement links TRBV12-5 to TRBJ1-5; no reliable D call. The CDR3 totals 13 residues. Germline assignment: CDR1 LGHNT and CDR2 FRNRAP. The germline V and J ends were trimmed by 8 bases and 1 base, with 9 bases remaining between them. The CDR3 region has the DNA TGTGCTAGTAAGGACGGGAGCAATCAGCCCCAGCATTTT. Protein product: CASKDGSNQPQHF. The full variable domain, in which reference TRBV12-5 and TRBJ1-5 provide the parts outside the CDR3, is DARVTQTPRHKVTEMGQEVTMRCQPILGHNTVFWYRQTMMQGLELLAYFRNRAPLDDSGMPKDRFSAEMPDATLATLKIQPSEPRDSAVYFCASKDGSNQPQHFGDGTRLSIL.

The chain combines TRBV7-9 with TRBJ2-1; D possibly uses TRBD1 or TRBD2 (5 bases each). V lost 0 bases and J lost 0, with 12 bases in between. Germline-derived CDR1 and CDR2 are SEHNR and FQNEAQ (reference sequence). The CDR3 has 17 residues. CDR3 bases: TGTGCCAGCAGCTTAGCGCTGTGGGGGAACTCCTACAATGAGCAGTTCTTC. It encodes CASSLALWGNSYNEQFF.

V is TRBV20-1 and J is TRBJ2-7; D is perhaps TRBD1 (6 bases). CDR3 size: 15 residues. Germline lookup yields CDR1 DFQATT and CDR2 SNEGSKA (reference sequence). Between the trimmed V and J ends, which lost 0 bases and 4 bases, there was a span of 16 bases. CDR3 nucleotides: TGCAGTGCTAGAGAGCGACAGGCGCCCGTTTACGAGCAGTACTTC. Its protein is CSARERQAPVYEQYF.

This chain connects TRBV9 to TRBJ1-4; 7 positions match TRBD1. The CDR3 runs 16 residues. The V and J ends lost 3 bases and 5 bases, in that order; junction bases with no gene match: 10. The germline V gene has CDR1 SGDLS and CDR2 YYNGEE. The CDR3: CASSAEGAASNEKLFF. The DNA for the CDR3 is TGTGCCAGCAGCGCCGAGGGGGCAGCGTCAAATGAAAAACTGTTTTTT.

The J gene is TRBJ2-1, the V gene TRBV9, with D possibly being TRBD1 or TRBD2 (5 bases each). Germline V gives CDR1 SGDLS, CDR2 YYNGEE. The CDR3 is 15 amino acids. Trimming shortened V by 4 bases and J by 6 bases, and 17 bases separated the two germline ends. Here the CDR3 reads CASSTRDLLVNEQFF. DNA for the CDR3: TGTGCCAGCAGCACCCGGGACCTCTTGGTCAATGAGCAGTTCTTC.

This chain links TRBV28 with TRBJ1-5, with D possibly matching TRBD1 (6 bases). The V and J ends lost 10 bases and 8 bases respectively, with 27 bases between them. Per germline, CDR1 MDHEN and CDR2 SYDVKM. This CDR3 region has 16 residues. CDR3 sequence reads: CAILSGGAHLTEPQHF. The DNA of the CDR3 is TGTGCCATTCTCTCGGGGGGGGCCCACCTGACGGAGCCCCAGCATTTT.

The chain recombines TRBV5-1 with TRBJ2-5, with 8 bases aligning to TRBD1. Germline V lookup: CDR1 SGHRS, CDR2 YFSETQ. CDR3 length: 14 residues. V shed 2 bases, J shed 5 bases, and the junction held 5 bases outside the gene matches. The CDR3 DNA sequence: TGCGCCAGCAGCTTCAGGGGGCAGCAGGAGACCCAGTACTTC. Its protein product is CASSFRGQQETQYF.

DNA for the CDR3: TGCAGTGCTAGTGGAGGTGCCGGCTACACCTTC. Translated: CSASGGAGYTF. This chain joins TRBV20-1 and TRBJ1-2, with D uncertain. This CDR3 region has 11 residues. Trimming removed 3 bases from V and 8 bases from J, with 10 bases in between. Germline V gene lookup returns CDR1 DFQATT and CDR2 SNEGSKA (reference sequence).

The chain combines TRBV11-2 with TRBJ1-2; D uncertain. The CDR3 spans 15 residues. The ends were cut back, 3 bases at V and 3 bases at J, with 14 bases in the middle. Per germline, CDR1 SGHAT and CDR2 FQNNGV. CDR3 protein: CASSFNGRMYYGYTF. CDR3 nucleotides: TGTGCCAGCAGCTTCAATGGCAGGATGTACTATGGCTACACCTTC. Full variable domain (missing parts from reference TRBV11-2 and TRBJ1-2): EAGVAQSPRYKIIEKRQSVAFWCNPISGHATLYWYQQILGQGPKLLIQFQNNGVVDDSQLPKDRFSAERLKGVDSTLKIQPAKLEDSAVYLCASSFNGRMYYGYTFGSGTRLTVV.

This rearrangement joins TRBV28 to TRBJ2-3; the D is unclear. The germline V gene has CDR1 MDHEN and CDR2 SYDVKM. V lost 4 bases to trimming and J lost 0 bases, with 11 bases between them. The CDR3 length is 15 residues. The DNA for the CDR3 is TGTGCCAGCAGTTGGGTTTCTGGGAGCACAGATACGCAGTATTTT. Encoded protein: CASSWVSGSTDTQYF.

The V gene is TRBV20-1, the J gene TRBJ1-1, with TRBD1 matching 7 bases. The CDR3 is made up of 11 amino acids. Germline V gene data show CDR1 as DFQATT and CDR2 as SNEGSKA (reference sequence). The CDR3 DNA reads TGCGGAGGAAGACAGGGAGCTGAAGCTTTCTTT. Translating gives CGGRQGAEAFF.

This clonotype has a single count. J is TRBJ2-5 and V is TRBV4-1, with 11 bases identical to TRBD2. The CDR3 consists of 15 residues. Per germline, CDR1 MGHRA and CDR2 YSYEKL. The V and J ends lost 2 bases and 3 bases, in that order; junction bases with no gene match: 2. The CDR3 DNA reads TGCGCCAGCAGCCAAACTAGCGGGAGCGAAGAGACCCAGTACTTC. This translates into CASSQTSGSEETQYF.

This clonotype was observed a single time. V gene TRBV4-1 combines with J gene TRBJ2-1; TRBD2 matches 8 bases. There are 16 residues in the CDR3. CDR1 is MGHRA, CDR2 YSYEKL, per germline. V gave up 4 bases and J gave up 7 bases; unmatched junction bases: 12. DNA of the CDR3: TGCGCCAGCAGCCTTGCCCCCAGCGGGAGCGGTAATGAGCAGTTCTTC. This encodes CASSLAPSGSGNEQFF.

The rearrangement links TRBV28 to TRBJ1-1; no definite D call. The CDR3 runs 12 residues. Trimming shortened V by 6 bases and J by 7 bases, and 12 bases separated the two germline ends. The V gene's germline CDR1 is MDHEN and CDR2 SYDVKM. The CDR3 coding sequence is TGTGCCAGCAGCTTGGACTTATTTGAAGCTTTCTTT. Amino acids: CASSLDLFEAFF.

This chain connects TRBV7-6 to TRBJ2-1, with a possible D match to TRBD1 (6 bases). Germline CDR1 and CDR2: SGHVS and FNYEAQ. V dropped 5 bases and J dropped 5 bases, with 16 bases sitting between them. This CDR3 spans 15 amino acids. In nucleotides, the CDR3 is TGTGCCAGCAGCAGATCAGGGGACCAACACAATGAGCAGTTCTTC. Protein product: CASSRSGDQHNEQFF.

The rearrangement uses TRBV29-1 and TRBJ2-5; D remains unclear. Germline lookup yields CDR1 SQVTM and CDR2 ANQGSEA. The CDR3 length is 13 residues. V lost 2 bases and J 1 base, leaving 8 bases between the germline ends. In DNA, the CDR3 is TGCAGCGTTGAAAGAGGACCCCAAGAGACCCAGTACTTC. This gives the protein CSVERGPQETQYF.

The V call is TRBV30, the J call TRBJ2-1, with 10 nucleotides matching TRBD2. The CDR3 spans 14 residues. Trimming cost V 6 bases and J 4 bases; bases outside gene matches: 6. CDR1 and CDR2 from the germline V gene are GTSNPN and SVGIG (reference sequence). As DNA, the CDR3 is TGTGCCTGCCTAGCGGGAGCGGGTTACAATGAGCAGTTCTTC. This translates into CACLAGAGYNEQFF.

The rearrangement links TRBV13 to TRBJ2-7; the match to TRBD2 covers 11 bases. V shed 8 bases and J 3 bases; nucleotides not matched to a gene: 12. From germline, CDR1 is PRHDT and CDR2 FYEKMQ (reference sequence). This CDR3 contains 16 residues. The CDR3 sequence is CASQTRRTSGFYEQYF. CDR3 DNA sequence: TGTGCCAGCCAAACGAGAAGGACTAGCGGGTTCTACGAGCAGTACTTC. Based on the CDR3 plus reference TRBV13 and TRBJ2-7, the full variable domain is AAGVIQSPRHLIKEKRETATLKCYPIPRHDTVYWYQQGPGQDPQFLISFYEKMQSDKGSIPDRFSAQQFSDYHSELNMSSLELGDSALYFCASQTRRTSGFYEQYFGPGTRLTVT.